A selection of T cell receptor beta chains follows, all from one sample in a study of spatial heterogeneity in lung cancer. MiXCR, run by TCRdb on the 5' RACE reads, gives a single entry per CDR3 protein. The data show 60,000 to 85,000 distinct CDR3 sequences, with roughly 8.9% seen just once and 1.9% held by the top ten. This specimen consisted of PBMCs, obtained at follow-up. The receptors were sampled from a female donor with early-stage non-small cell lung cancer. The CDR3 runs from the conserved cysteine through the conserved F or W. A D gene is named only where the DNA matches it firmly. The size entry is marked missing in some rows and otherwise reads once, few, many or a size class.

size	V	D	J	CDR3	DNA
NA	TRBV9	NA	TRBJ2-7	CASSVSSATGFYEQYF	TGTGCCAGCAGCGTATCAAGCGCGACAGGATTCTACGAGCAGTACTTC
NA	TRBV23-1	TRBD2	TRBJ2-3	CASSQSTRTSGLPPDLVRDTQYF	TGCGCCAGCAGTCAATCGACGCGGACTAGCGGCCTCCCCCCTGACCTCGTTAGAGATACGCAGTATTTT
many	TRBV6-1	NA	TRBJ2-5	CASSSWVWTQYF	TGTGCCAGCAGTTCCTGGGTTTGGACCCAGTACTTC
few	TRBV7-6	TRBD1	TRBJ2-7	CASSLGQDYEQYF	TGTGCCAGCAGCTTGGGACAGGACTACGAGCAGTACTTC
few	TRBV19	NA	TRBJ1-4	CASSSGELFF	TGTGCCAGTAGTAGCGGAGAACTGTTTTTT
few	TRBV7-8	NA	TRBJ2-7	CASSSQVPPDYEQYF	TGTGCCAGCAGCTCACAGGTCCCCCCGGACTACGAGCAGTACTTC
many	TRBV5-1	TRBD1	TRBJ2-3	CASNPLTGGIADTQYF	TGCGCCAGCAACCCGTTGACAGGGGGCATCGCAGATACGCAGTATTTT
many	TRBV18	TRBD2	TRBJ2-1	CASSLLLAGGPSYNEQFF	TGTGCCAGCTCACTCCTACTAGCGGGAGGGCCCTCCTACAATGAGCAGTTCTTC
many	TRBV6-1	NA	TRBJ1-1	CASSGAVNTEAFF	TGTGCCAGCAGTGGAGCAGTTAACACTGAAGCTTTCTTT
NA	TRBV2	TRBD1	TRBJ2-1	CASIPRGGLYNEQFF	TGTGCCAGCATACCAAGAGGGGGCCTTTACAATGAGCAGTTCTTC
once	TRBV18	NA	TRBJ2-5	CASSPPNRSGGQETQYF	TGTGCCAGCTCACCACCGAATCGATCGGGTGGCCAAGAGACCCAGTACTTC
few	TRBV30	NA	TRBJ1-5	CAWSVQDNQPQHF	TGTGCCTGGAGTGTCCAGGATAATCAGCCCCAGCATTTT
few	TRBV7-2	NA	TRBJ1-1	CASSLPGNTEAFF	TGTGCCAGCAGCTTACCAGGCAACACTGAAGCTTTCTTT
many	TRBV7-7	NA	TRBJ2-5	CASSLNRETQYF	TGTGCTAGCAGCCTGAACCGAGAGACCCAGTACTTC
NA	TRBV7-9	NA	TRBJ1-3	CASIRLNSGNTIYF	TGTGCCAGCATACGACTTAACTCTGGAAACACCATATATTTT
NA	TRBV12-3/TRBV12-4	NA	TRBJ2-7	CASSRTQRLTSYEQYF	TGTGCCAGCAGTCGAACTCAGAGGTTAACTTCCTACGAGCAGTACTTC
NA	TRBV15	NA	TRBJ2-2	CATSREWRRGAGELFF	TGTGCCACCAGCAGAGAGTGGCGGAGAGGGGCCGGGGAGCTGTTTTTT
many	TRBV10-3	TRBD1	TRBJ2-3	CAISGGQGADTQYF	TGTGCCATCAGTGGTGGACAGGGGGCGGATACGCAGTATTTT
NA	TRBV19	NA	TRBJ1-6	CASSASGSPLHF	TGTGCCAGTAGTGCCTCGGGATCACCCCTCCACTTT
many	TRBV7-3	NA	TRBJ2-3	CASSLQGMVTDTQYF	TGTGCCAGCAGCTTACAGGGGATGGTGACAGATACGCAGTATTTT
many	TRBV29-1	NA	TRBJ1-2	CSAWDGDGYTF	TGCAGCGCCTGGGACGGAGATGGCTACACCTTC
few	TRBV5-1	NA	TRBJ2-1	CASSFLSARNNEQFF	TGCGCCAGCAGCTTTCTCTCGGCCCGAAACAATGAGCAGTTCTTC